Below are 17 T cell receptor beta chains sequenced from a single sample in a study of blood T cell repertoires in COVID-19. TCRdb's table, derived via immunoSEQ multiplex PCR, lists solely in-frame clones and lacks some. The table records approximately 190,000 clones, approximately 91% of them present only once. The source material was peripheral blood. These receptor sequences come from a woman aged 40 to 50 who had recovered from COVID-19.

The chain employs TRBV19 and TRBJ1-4; no reliable D call. With 3 bases removed from V and 7 bases from J, the gap between germline ends came to 9 bases. This CDR3 has 13 residues. The germline V gene has CDR1 LNHDA and CDR2 SQIVND (reference sequence). This CDR3 is CASSIRGTEKLFF. CDR3 sequence (DNA): TGTGCCAGTAGTATCCGGGGAACTGAAAAACTGTTTTTT.

CDR3 loop: CASSDSRSQSSGRALISTDTQYF. The CDR3 bases are TGTGCCAGCAGTGACTCTAGATCCCAGAGTAGCGGGAGGGCCTTGATTAGCACAGATACGCAGTATTTT. This chain links TRBV6-4 with TRBJ2-3, with 11 nucleotides matching TRBD2. CDR3 length: 23 residues. Germline V gives CDR1 MRHNA, CDR2 SNTAGT. Losses at the gene ends were 0 bases for V and 0 bases for J; bases not matched to a gene: 20.

The table lists this clone with a count of one. The chain employs TRBV18 and TRBJ1-3; 10 positions match TRBD1. This CDR3 spans 17 amino acids. Trimming at V came to 1 base and at J to 4 bases, leaving 7 bases not matched to a gene. Germline V gene sequence: CDR1 KGHSH, CDR2 LQKENI. The CDR3: CASSPRDRGSQGNTIYF. The CDR3 coding sequence is TGTGCCAGCTCACCACGGGACAGGGGCTCTCAAGGAAACACCATATATTTT.

CDR3 nucleotides: TGTGCCAGCAGCTTAGGCGGGAGGGCTTATGATACGCAGTATTTT. Amino acid sequence: CASSLGGRAYDTQYF. The chain joins TRBV11-3 to TRBJ2-3; TRBD2 matches at 9 bases. Per the germline V gene, CDR1 is SGHNT and CDR2 is YENEEA. This CDR3 spans 15 amino acids. J was trimmed by 6 bases and V by 1 base; bases with no gene match: 5.

The rearrangement links TRBV6-1 to TRBJ1-5, with no clear D. CDR1 MNHNS and CDR2 SASEGT come from the germline V gene. This CDR3 has 13 residues. V was trimmed by 1 base and J by 6 bases, leaving 7 bases between them. The CDR3 sequence: CASSEGEGQPQHF. The DNA of the CDR3 is TGTGCCAGCAGTGAAGGGGAGGGTCAGCCCCAGCATTTT.

The chain carries TRBV12-3 or TRBV12-4 and TRBJ1-1, with 8 positions matching TRBD1. The V segment lost 5 bases and the J segment 7 bases; nucleotides outside the gene matches: 3. This CDR3 spans 12 amino acids. In nucleotides, the CDR3 is TGTGCCAGCAGTCGACAGGGGAATGAAGCTTTCTTT. This sequence encodes CASSRQGNEAFF.

J is TRBJ2-7 and V is TRBV20-1, with TRBD2 as a possible D gene (6 bases). The V gene's germline CDR1 is DFQATT and CDR2 SNEGSKA (reference sequence). This CDR3 comprises 11 residues. V was cut by 3 bases and J by 4 bases, with 7 bases left in between. CDR3 residues: CSARGTYEQYF. CDR3 nucleotides: TGCAGTGCTAGGGGGACTTACGAGCAGTACTTC.

The V and J genes are TRBV19 and TRBJ2-7; 10 bases agree with TRBD1. The trim removed 6 bases at V and 6 bases at J, leaving 8 bases unmatched. CDR3 size: 14 residues. The V gene's germline CDR1 is LNHDA and CDR2 SQIVND (reference sequence). The CDR3 region is CASSPRTGGGEQYF. CDR3 DNA: TGTGCCAGTAGCCCCCGGACAGGGGGTGGCGAGCAGTACTTC.

J is TRBJ2-1 and V is TRBV4-1, with 9 bases aligning to TRBD1. Germline CDR1 is MGHRA and CDR2 is YSYEKL. The CDR3 runs 17 residues. V dropped 0 bases and J dropped 3; count of bases not matched to a gene: 6. The CDR3 protein is CASSQDPTGGNYNEQFF. The DNA for the CDR3 is TGCGCCAGCAGCCAAGATCCGACAGGGGGAAACTACAATGAGCAGTTCTTC.

The chain joins TRBV9 to TRBJ2-2; D remains unclear. V lost 5 bases and J 0 bases, leaving 8 bases between the germline ends. Germline assignment: CDR1 SGDLS and CDR2 YYNGEE. The CDR3 has 14 residues. Here the CDR3 DNA reads TGTGCCAGCAGTGCCCTAGCGAACACCGGGGAGCTGTTTTTT. It codes for CASSALANTGELFF.

The chain recombines TRBV6-5 with TRBJ1-5, with D possibly being TRBD1 (6 bases). Germline CDR1 MNHEY, CDR2 SVGAGI. V was clipped by 7 bases and J by 0 bases, with 13 bases between them. The CDR3 is made up of 15 amino acids. CDR3 nucleotides: TGTGCCAGCAAAGACAGGCGATATAGCAATCAGCCCCAGCATTTT. Residues: CASKDRRYSNQPQHF.

This chain joins TRBV19 and TRBJ1-5, with TRBD1 matching over 10 bases. Trimming cost V 3 bases and J 2 bases; bases outside gene matches: 10. Germline V lookup: CDR1 LNHDA, CDR2 SQIVND (reference sequence). The length of the CDR3 is 18 residues. This chain's CDR3 is CASSMARDRGLRNQPQHF. CDR3 sequence (DNA): TGTGCCAGTAGTATGGCCCGGGACAGGGGACTTCGCAATCAGCCCCAGCATTTT.

J is TRBJ1-5 and V is TRBV6-5; 9 nucleotides agree with TRBD1. The CDR3 covers 13 residues. The ends lost 9 bases at V and 7 bases at J; junction bases unmatched: 7. The germline CDR1 and CDR2 sequences are MNHEY and SVGAGI. The CDR3 DNA reads as TGTGCCAGTCGGGACAGGGTCGGGCAGCCCCAGCATTTT. This encodes CASRDRVGQPQHF.

This clone appeared once. The chain employs TRBV19 and TRBJ2-3, with 12 bases lining up with TRBD2. Trimming took 4 bases from V and 6 from J; bases not matched to a gene: 5. The CDR3 loop spans 15 amino acids. Germline V gene data show CDR1 as LNHDA and CDR2 as SQIVND (reference sequence). CDR3 sequence: CASSRLAGVTDTQYF. CDR3 in DNA: TGTGCCAGTAGTAGACTAGCGGGAGTGACGGATACGCAGTATTTT.

The chain recombines TRBV4-2 with TRBJ1-2; 7 nucleotides align to TRBD1. The CDR3 is 12 amino acids. V was clipped by 4 bases and J by 12 bases; unmatched bases: 8. Germline lookup yields CDR1 LGHNA and CDR2 YNFKEQ. The CDR3 sequence is CASSLAGTENTF. The CDR3 region has the DNA TGTGCCAGCAGCCTTGCCGGGACAGAAAACACCTTC.

Points on this clone: Other DNA sequences in this specimen translate into the identical CDR3. The chain has TRBV7-2 and TRBJ2-7; TRBD1 aligns across 8 bases. The CDR3 contains 14 residues. Germline CDR1 is SGHTA and CDR2 is FQGNSA. The V and J ends lost 5 bases and 4 bases, in that order; junction bases with no gene match: 7. The CDR3 DNA sequence: TGTGCCAGCAGCCCTCAGGGGGCGAGTTACGAGCAGTACTTC. Protein sequence: CASSPQGASYEQYF.

V and J are TRBV5-1 and TRBJ2-1; 13 bases are a match to TRBD2. CDR3 length: 16 residues. CDR1 SGHRS and CDR2 YFSETQ come from the germline V gene. Unmatched junction bases numbered 5, after V lost 1 base and J lost 7 bases. The CDR3 spells CASSLQLAGGGNEQFF. The CDR3 DNA reads as TGCGCCAGCAGCTTGCAACTAGCGGGAGGGGGAAATGAGCAGTTCTTC.